Each of the 7 T cell receptor beta chains below was sequenced from the same sample in a study of blood T cell repertoires in COVID-19. The assay was immunoSEQ multiplex PCR, and TCRdb's table has in-frame clones only and misses some. The sample yields 300,000 to 350,000 clones, 80% to 90% seen once. Sequencing was performed on peripheral blood. These receptors originate from a woman between 50 and 59 years old with COVID-19, enrolled during active disease.

V usage is TRBV21-1 and J usage is TRBJ1-6. TRBV21-1 is a known pseudogene. The CDR3 loop spans 18 amino acids. The CDR3 region is CASSKVPGYCSYNSPLHF. Here the CDR3 DNA reads TGTGCCAGCAGCAAAGTTCCGGGTTACTGCTCCTATAATTCACCCCTCCACTTT.

This chain links TRBV30 with TRBJ1-6; no reliable D call. The CDR3 covers 14 residues. The ends were cut back, 0 bases at V and 8 bases at J, with 11 bases in the middle. In germline, CDR1 is GTSNPN, CDR2 SVGIG (reference sequence). In DNA, the CDR3 is TGTGCCTGGAGTGTACGCGTTACTGATTCACCCCTCCACTTT. This gives the protein CAWSVRVTDSPLHF.

The chain recombines TRBV7-2 with TRBJ1-1; 9 nucleotides align to TRBD1. Per germline, CDR1 SGHTA and CDR2 FQGNSA. This CDR3 is built from 15 residues. The trim removed 8 bases at V and 0 bases at J, leaving 7 bases unmatched. The CDR3 is CASLRQGGMNTEAFF. The CDR3 DNA reads as TGTGCCAGCCTTCGACAGGGGGGCATGAACACTGAAGCTTTCTTT.

This chain uses TRBV2 with TRBJ2-1; 10 positions match TRBD2. Per the germline V gene, CDR1 is SNHLY and CDR2 is FYNNEI. The junction had 9 bases not matched to a gene; V was cut back by 3 bases and J by 4 bases. The CDR3 sequence is 17 residues long. CDR3 in amino acids: CASSDDSGRALYNEQFF. In DNA form, the CDR3 reads TGTGCCAGCAGTGATGACAGCGGGAGGGCCCTTTACAATGAGCAGTTCTTC. Complete variable domain (other parts from reference TRBV2 and TRBJ2-1): EPEVTQTPSHQVTQMGQEVILRCVPISNHLYFYWYRQILGQKVEFLVSFYNNEISEKSEIFDDQFSVERPDGSNFTLKIRSTKLEDSAMYFCASSDDSGRALYNEQFFGPGTRLTVL.

V is TRBV7-2 and J is TRBJ2-1, with TRBD2 matching 11 bases. The CDR3 sequence is 15 residues long. The germline V gene has CDR1 SGHTA and CDR2 FQGNSA. Trimming removed 2 bases from V and 7 bases from J; junction bases left unmatched: 4. CDR3 residues: CASSLLAGGLNEQFF. The CDR3, as DNA: TGTGCCAGCAGCTTACTAGCGGGAGGCCTAAATGAGCAGTTCTTC.

This chain joins TRBV27 and TRBJ1-5; D unclear. This CDR3 has 16 amino acids. Germline CDR1 reads MNHEY; CDR2 reads SMNVEV (reference sequence). The V gene lost 2 bases and the J gene lost 2 bases, with 13 bases spanning the gap. CDR3 residues: CASSLNVPSGNQPQHF. CDR3 coding DNA: TGTGCCAGCAGTTTAAATGTCCCAAGCGGCAATCAGCCCCAGCATTTT.

The chain combines TRBV6-5 with TRBJ2-6, with D perhaps matching TRBD2 (6 bases). The CDR3 length is 16 residues. Trimming took off 0 bases at V and 0 bases at J, with 6 bases between the two ends. Germline V gene sequence: CDR1 MNHEY, CDR2 SVGAGI. CDR3 DNA: TGTGCCAGCAGTTACTCGACTAGCTCTGGGGCCAACGTCCTGACTTTC. It yields the protein CASSYSTSSGANVLTF.